This T cell receptor (beta chain) was recorded in a study of neurological immune-mediated disorders. General study findings and limits: Across subjects, expanded clones had no CDR3 amino acid sequences in common, pointing to private repertoires in all groups. The repertoires of 18 of 34 multiple sclerosis patients fell into one related-CDR3 cluster (a possible signature) under phylogenetic grouping.

V was cut by 5 bases and J by 1 base, with 10 bases left in between. Germline lookup yields CDR1 SEHNR and CDR2 FQNEAQ (reference sequence). This CDR3 has 14 residues. The cells used in sorted libraries, CD4+ or CD8+ T cells, numbered some 1 million. At least ten counts were recorded for this clonotype. Its antigen is unidentified. TCRdb called the 5' RACE reads again in MiXCR, with one record for every CDR3 protein. The table lists roughly 52,000 distinct CDR3 sequences, under 4.5% of them singletons, with roughly 2% in the top ten. The J gene is TRBJ2-3, the V gene TRBV7-9; D is unclear. This clonotype was sampled from a middle-aged woman with multiple sclerosis. Sequenced material: CD4+ T cells from blood. CDR3 sequence (DNA): TGTGCCAGCAGCCCTCCAGGAGGCACAGATACGCAGTATTTT. The encoded protein is CASSPPGGTDTQYF.